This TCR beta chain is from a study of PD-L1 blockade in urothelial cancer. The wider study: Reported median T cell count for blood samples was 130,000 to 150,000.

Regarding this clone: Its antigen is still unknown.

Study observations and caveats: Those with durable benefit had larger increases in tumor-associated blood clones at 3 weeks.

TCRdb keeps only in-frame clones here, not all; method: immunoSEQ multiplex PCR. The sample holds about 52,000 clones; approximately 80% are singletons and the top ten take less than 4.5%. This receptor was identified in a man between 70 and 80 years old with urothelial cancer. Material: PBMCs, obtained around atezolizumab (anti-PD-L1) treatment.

In DNA form, the CDR3 reads TGTGCCAGCAGTTATTTCTCGGGTGGTACAGGGGTTACAGATACGCAGTATTTT. The encoded protein is CASSYFSGGTGVTDTQYF. The rearrangement links TRBV28 to TRBJ2-3; TRBD1 aligns across 7 bases. After removal of 4 bases from V and 3 bases from J, the junction contained 16 bases not matched to a gene. This CDR3 spans 18 amino acids. Germline assignment: CDR1 MDHEN and CDR2 SYDVKM.